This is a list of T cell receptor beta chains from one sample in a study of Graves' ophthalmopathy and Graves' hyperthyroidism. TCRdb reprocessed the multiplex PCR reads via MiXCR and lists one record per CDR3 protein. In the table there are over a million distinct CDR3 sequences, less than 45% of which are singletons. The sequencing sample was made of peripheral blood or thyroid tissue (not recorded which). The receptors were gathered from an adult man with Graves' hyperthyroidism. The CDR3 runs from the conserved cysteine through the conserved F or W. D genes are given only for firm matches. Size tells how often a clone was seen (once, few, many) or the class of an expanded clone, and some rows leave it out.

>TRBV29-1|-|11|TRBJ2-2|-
TGCAGCGTCGTACAACAGGGGGAGCTGTTTTTT
CSVVQQGELFF
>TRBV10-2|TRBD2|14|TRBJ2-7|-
TGCGCCAGCAGGTGGGGCGGGGGGGCAACCGAGCAGTACTTC
CASRWGGGATEQYF
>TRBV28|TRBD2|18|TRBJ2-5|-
TGTGCCAGCAGTTTTCGCGGGACTAGCGGGACGTACCAAGAGACCCAGTACTTC
CASSFRGTSGTYQETQYF
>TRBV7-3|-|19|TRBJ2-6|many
TGTGCCAGCAGCCCAAGAGCGGGACAGTCTCTCTCTGGGGCCAACGTCCTGACTTTC
CASSPRAGQSLSGANVLTF
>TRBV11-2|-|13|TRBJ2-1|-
TGTGCCAGCAGCCCCCGGTCCTACAATGAGCAGTTCTTC
CASSPRSYNEQFF
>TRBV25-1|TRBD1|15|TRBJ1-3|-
TGTGCCAGCAGTGGTAGGACAGGGGGAGGAAACACCATATATTTT
CASSGRTGGGNTIYF
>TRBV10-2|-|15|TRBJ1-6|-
TGCGCCAGCAGTGATCGACAGGTCTATAATTCACCCCTCCACTTT
CASSDRQVYNSPLHF
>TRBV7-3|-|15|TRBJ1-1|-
TGTGCCAGCAGCCCCCAGCCGGTTATGAACACTGAAGCTTTCTTT
CASSPQPVMNTEAFF
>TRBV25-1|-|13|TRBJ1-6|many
TGTGCCAGCACCTCAGGGTCGGGTTCACCCCTCCACTTT
CASTSGSGSPLHF
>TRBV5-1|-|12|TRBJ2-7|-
TGCGCCGGCAGCTCGGGAACCTACGAGCAGTACTTC
CAGSSGTYEQYF
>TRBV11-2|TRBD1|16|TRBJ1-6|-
TGTGCCAGCAGCCAACACCCGCCGGGACAGGGGACACCCCTCCACTTT
CASSQHPPGQGTPLHF
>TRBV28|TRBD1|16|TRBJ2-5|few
TGTGCCAGCAGTTTTGCGACAGGGGGCACTCAAGAGACCCAGTACTTC
CASSFATGGTQETQYF
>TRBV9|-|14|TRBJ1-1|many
TGTGCCAGCAGCGAGAGTCCGTTGGACACTGAAGCTTTCTTT
CASSESPLDTEAFF
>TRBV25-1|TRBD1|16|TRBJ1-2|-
TGTGCCACCAACCAGGCTCCTATACAGGGGGCGGTTGGCTACACCTTC
CATNQAPIQGAVGYTF
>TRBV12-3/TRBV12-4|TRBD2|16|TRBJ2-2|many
TGTGCCAGCAGACCTCTAGCGGGAGGGAACACCGGGGAGCTGTTTTTT
CASRPLAGGNTGELFF
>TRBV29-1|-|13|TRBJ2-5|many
TGCAGCGTTAATAAGGCTATACAAGAGACCCAGTACTTC
CSVNKAIQETQYF
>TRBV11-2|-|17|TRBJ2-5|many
TGTGCCAGCAGCTTAGTTGGGGGTACGGGACATACGGAGACCCAGTACTTC
CASSLVGGTGHTETQYF
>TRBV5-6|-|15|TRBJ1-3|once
TGTGCCAGCAGCCTCCCCGGACGGATCGGAAACACCATATATTTT
CASSLPGRIGNTIYF
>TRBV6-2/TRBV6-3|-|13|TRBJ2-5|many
TGTGCCAGCAGTTCAAGGTTCCCCAAGACCCAGTACTTC
CASSSRFPKTQYF
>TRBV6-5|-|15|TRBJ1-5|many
TGTGCCAGCAGAATAACCGGGACGGGCAATCAGCCCCAGCATTTT
CASRITGTGNQPQHF